The source of this T cell receptor (beta chain) is a study of shared clonotypes between healthy human individuals. Among the unsorted PBMC samples, replicate PCRs used about 280 ng DNA, 25,000 to 35,000 T cell genomes. Clones were read by immunoSEQ multiplex PCR, and TCRdb kept only the in-frame ones, dropping some. The table includes fewer than 600,000 clones, around 79% detected once. Every contributor of samples was a Caucasian grown-up residing in Nashville, Tennessee. V was trimmed by 5 bases and J by 6 bases, leaving 14 bases between them. In germline, CDR1 is MNHEY, CDR2 SMNVEV (reference sequence). CDR3 size: 15 residues.

The sequence was collected from a woman in her thirties or forties in good health. Some clones in this sample may be carry-over from other donors' samples. V and J are TRBV27 and TRBJ1-6; D possibly corresponds to TRBD1 (6 bases). Input material: PBMCs. CDR3 bases: TGTGCCAGCAGTCCCACAGGGTGGGGTAATTCACCCCTCCACTTT. Its translation is CASSPTGWGNSPLHF.